These 17 T cell receptor beta chains came from one sample sequenced in a study of blood T cell repertoires in COVID-19. The assay was immunoSEQ multiplex PCR, and TCRdb's table has in-frame clones only and misses some. The profile covers 300,000 to 350,000 clones, with over 85% appearing a single time and less than 9.5% taken by the ten largest. Material for sequencing was PBMCs or T cells enriched from blood (not recorded which). These receptors all stem from a woman in her twenties or thirties who had recovered from COVID-19.

The chain has TRBV7-2 and TRBJ2-5; TRBD2 agrees at 13 bases. J was trimmed by 6 bases and V by 1 base; bases with no gene match: 5. The CDR3 extends over 16 amino acids. The germline V gene has CDR1 SGHTA and CDR2 FQGNSA. CDR3: CASSLGGLAGIQTQYF. CDR3 DNA: TGTGCCAGCAGCTTAGGGGGACTAGCGGGGATTCAGACCCAGTACTTC.

The chain employs TRBV13 and TRBJ2-1; 15 positions match TRBD2. The CDR3 contains 18 residues. V gave up 5 bases and J gave up 1 base; unmatched junction bases: 6. Per germline, CDR1 PRHDT and CDR2 FYEKMQ (reference sequence). CDR3 sequence: CASSPRGTSGRSYNEQFF. The CDR3 DNA is TGTGCCAGCAGCCCCCGCGGGACTAGCGGGAGGTCCTACAATGAGCAGTTCTTC.

This clone is medium-sized within its sample. The chain has TRBV7-9 and TRBJ2-5, with D possibly being TRBD1 (6 bases). Germline V CDR1 and CDR2: SEHNR, FQNEAQ (reference sequence). Trimming stripped 0 bases from V and 2 bases from J, with 10 bases between. This CDR3 spans 15 amino acids. The CDR3 coding sequence is TGTGCCAGCAGCTTAGCGTATGGACAGCAAGAGACCCAGTACTTC. As protein: CASSLAYGQQETQYF.

V and J are TRBV5-6 and TRBJ2-1, with a weak D call TRBD2 (5 bases). CDR1 is SGHDT and CDR2 is YYEEEE in the germline V gene. The CDR3 totals 15 residues. V lost 2 bases to trimming and J lost 8 bases, with 17 bases between them. CDR3 sequence reads: CASSFLGESWDEQFF. The CDR3 DNA sequence: TGTGCCAGCAGCTTCCTCGGGGAGTCTTGGGATGAGCAGTTCTTC.

The rearrangement joins TRBV29-1 to TRBJ1-1; the D gene is possibly TRBD1 (5 bases). There are 14 residues in the CDR3. Germline-derived CDR1 and CDR2 are SQVTM and ANQGSEA. Deletions cut 5 bases from V and 4 bases from J, with 17 bases between. In DNA, the CDR3 is TGCAGCGTTTGGTCAGGGAGCGGGCGCACTGAAGCTTTCTTT. Translated: CSVWSGSGRTEAFF.

V usage is TRBV7-2 and J usage is TRBJ1-3, with TRBD1 matching over 7 bases. The junction had 8 bases not matched to a gene; V was cut back by 5 bases and J by 7 bases. The germline CDR1 and CDR2 sequences are SGHTA and FQGNSA. The CDR3 runs 14 residues. CDR3: CASSLGQVWNTIYF. The CDR3 bases are TGTGCCAGCAGCCTCGGACAGGTTTGGAACACCATATATTTT.

This clone appeared a few times. The genes are TRBV3-1 (or the pseudogene TRBV3-2) and TRBJ1-4, with D hard to call. V lost 1 base and J lost 4, with 13 bases in between. This CDR3 is 16 amino acids long. The germline CDR1 and CDR2 sequences are LGHDT and YNNKEL (reference sequence). Written as DNA, the CDR3 is TGTGCCAGCAGCCAAGGTGGTTGGAGTTATAATGAAAAACTGTTTTTT. This sequence encodes CASSQGGWSYNEKLFF.

This sequence joins TRBV6-1 and TRBJ2-3, with D possibly being TRBD2 (5 bases). The CDR3 loop spans 14 amino acids. The germline gives CDR1 MNHNS, CDR2 SASEGT. The ends were cut back, 1 base at V and 2 bases at J, with 7 bases in the middle. The CDR3: CASSEVGNTDTQYF. DNA of the CDR3: TGTGCCAGCAGTGAAGTCGGGAACACAGATACGCAGTATTTT.

The CDR3 sequence: CSIRRTRTGDEKLFF. DNA for the CDR3: TGCAGCATACGCCGAACTAGGACAGGGGATGAAAAACTGTTTTTT. The chain is built from TRBV29-1 and TRBJ1-4; 9 bases are shared with TRBD1. There are 15 residues in the CDR3. Germline V gene sequence: CDR1 SQVTM, CDR2 ANQGSEA. V was pared by 8 bases and J by 6 bases, with 13 bases of the junction left unmatched.

For the CDR3, the DNA is TGTGCCAGCTGGGACAGGGGGAACACTGAAGCTTTCTTT. Amino acids: CASWDRGNTEAFF. V usage is TRBV12-3 or TRBV12-4 and J usage is TRBJ1-1, with TRBD1 identical over 10 bases. The CDR3 is 13 residues long. The V segment lost 8 bases and the J segment 1 base; nucleotides outside the gene matches: 1.

This chain connects TRBV30 to TRBJ1-2, with no clear D. The germline V gene has CDR1 GTSNPN and CDR2 SVGIG (reference sequence). The CDR3 contains 10 residues. Trimming shortened V by 4 bases and J by 3 bases, and 3 bases separated the two germline ends. The CDR3: CAWNYYGYTF. In nucleotides, the CDR3 is TGTGCCTGGAACTACTATGGCTACACCTTC.

This clone was found once. V usage is TRBV28 and J usage is TRBJ2-1; D possibly corresponds to TRBD1 (6 bases). Trimming left V 8 bases short and J 5 bases short, with 28 bases between. This CDR3 is built from 18 residues. The germline V gene has CDR1 MDHEN and CDR2 SYDVKM. CDR3 coding DNA: TGTGCCAGCTCGCACCGCAGGGGTAGGTCCCCCAAGGACAATGAGCAGTTCTTC. Translation gives CASSHRRGRSPKDNEQFF. Full variable domain (remainder filled in from reference TRBV28 and TRBJ2-1): DVKVTQSSRYLVKRTGEKVFLECVQDMDHENMFWYRQDPGLGLRLIYFSYDVKMKEKGDIPEGYSVSREKKERFSLILESASTNQTSMYLCASSHRRGRSPKDNEQFFGPGTRLTVL.

This CDR3 reads CASSFGTNYGYTF. CDR3 nucleotides: TGTGCCAGCAGCTTCGGGACTAACTATGGCTACACCTTC. The V call is TRBV28, the J call TRBJ1-2; D uncertain. Between the trimmed V and J ends, which lost 6 bases and 0 bases, there was a span of 8 bases. Germline CDR1 is MDHEN and CDR2 is SYDVKM. This CDR3 contains 13 residues.

V usage is TRBV2 and J usage is TRBJ2-5; 7 positions agree with TRBD1. Per germline, CDR1 SNHLY and CDR2 FYNNEI. V lost 5 bases, J lost 4 bases, and 10 bases stayed unmatched. The CDR3 is 15 amino acids. CDR3 amino acids: CASSLRGPLLETQYF. The CDR3 nucleotides read TGTGCCAGCAGTCTTAGGGGGCCCCTTCTAGAGACCCAGTACTTC. The full variable domain, rest sourced from reference TRBV2 and TRBJ2-5, is EPEVTQTPSHQVTQMGQEVILRCVPISNHLYFYWYRQILGQKVEFLVSFYNNEISEKSEIFDDQFSVERPDGSNFTLKIRSTKLEDSAMYFCASSLRGPLLETQYFGPGTRLLVL.

The rearrangement joins TRBV7-9 to TRBJ2-7; tentatively, D is TRBD2 (5 bases). V lost 3 bases, J lost 7 bases, and 19 bases lay in between. Germline V gene lookup returns CDR1 SEHNR and CDR2 FQNEAQ (reference sequence). This CDR3 region has 15 residues. The CDR3 here is CASSFLRTHGREQYF. As DNA, the CDR3 is TGTGCCAGCAGCTTCTTACGGACTCATGGTAGGGAGCAGTACTTC.

The CDR3, as DNA: TGCAGTGCTAGTGCCCCTAGCGGGGAAGGAGATACGCAGTATTTT. It is translated as CSASAPSGEGDTQYF. The V call is TRBV20-1, the J call TRBJ2-3; 9 positions agree with TRBD2. This CDR3 comprises 15 residues. Germline CDR1 reads DFQATT; CDR2 reads SNEGSKA (reference sequence). V shed 3 bases and J 5 bases; nucleotides not matched to a gene: 9.

CDR3 DNA: TGTGCTAGTGGGAGCGTGGGTAATGAGCAGTTCTTC. This gives the protein CASGSVGNEQFF. The genes are TRBV12-5 and TRBJ2-1; D not resolved. The CDR3 loop spans 12 amino acids. Germline loops: CDR1 LGHNT, CDR2 FRNRAP. Trimming left V 6 bases short and J 7 bases short, with 10 bases between.